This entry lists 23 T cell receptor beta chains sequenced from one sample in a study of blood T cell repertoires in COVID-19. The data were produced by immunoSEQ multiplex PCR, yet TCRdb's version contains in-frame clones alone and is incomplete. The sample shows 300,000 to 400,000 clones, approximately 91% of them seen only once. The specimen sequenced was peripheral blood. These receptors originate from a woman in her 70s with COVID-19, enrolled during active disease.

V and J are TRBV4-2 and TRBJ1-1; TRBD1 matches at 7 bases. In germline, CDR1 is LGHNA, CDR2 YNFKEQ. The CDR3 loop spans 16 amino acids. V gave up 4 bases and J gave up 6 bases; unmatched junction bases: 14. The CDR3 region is CASSPRATGNVAEAFF. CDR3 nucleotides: TGTGCCAGCAGCCCCCGCGCGACAGGGAACGTGGCTGAAGCTTTCTTT.

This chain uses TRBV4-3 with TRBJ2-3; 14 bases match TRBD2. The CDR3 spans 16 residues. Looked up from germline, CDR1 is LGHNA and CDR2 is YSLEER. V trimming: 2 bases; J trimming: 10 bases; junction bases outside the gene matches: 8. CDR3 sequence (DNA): TGCGCCAGCAGCCAACTCGGACTAGCGGGGGGAGGTGCGCAGTATTTT. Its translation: CASSQLGLAGGGAQYF.

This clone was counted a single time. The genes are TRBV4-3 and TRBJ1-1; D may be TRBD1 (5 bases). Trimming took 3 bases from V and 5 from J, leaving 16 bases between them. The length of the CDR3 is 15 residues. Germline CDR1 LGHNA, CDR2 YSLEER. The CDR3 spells CASSHAQGGWTEAFF. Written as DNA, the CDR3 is TGCGCCAGCAGCCACGCCCAGGGAGGGTGGACTGAAGCTTTCTTT.

CDR3: CASSPRTSGVLSYEQYF. The CDR3 nucleotides read TGTGCCAGCAGTCCCCGGACTAGCGGGGTGCTTTCCTACGAGCAGTACTTC. The rearrangement uses TRBV28 and TRBJ2-7; TRBD2 matches 12 bases. Per the germline V gene, CDR1 is MDHEN and CDR2 is SYDVKM. The trim removed 5 bases at V and 1 base at J, leaving 9 bases unmatched. This CDR3 is 17 amino acids long.

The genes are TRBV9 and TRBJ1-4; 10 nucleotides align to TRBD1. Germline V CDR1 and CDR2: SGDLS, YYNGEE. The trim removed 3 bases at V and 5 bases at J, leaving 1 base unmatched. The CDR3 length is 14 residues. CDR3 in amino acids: CASSADRGNEKLFF. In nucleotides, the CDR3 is TGTGCCAGCAGCGCGGACAGGGGGAATGAAAAACTGTTTTTT.

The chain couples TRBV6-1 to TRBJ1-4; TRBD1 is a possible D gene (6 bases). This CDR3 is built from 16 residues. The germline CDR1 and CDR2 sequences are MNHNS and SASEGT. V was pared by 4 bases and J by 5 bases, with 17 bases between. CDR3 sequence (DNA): TGTGCCAGCAGTGGCTCGGGGGGGCAGTTCAATGAAAAACTGTTTTTT. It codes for CASSGSGGQFNEKLFF.

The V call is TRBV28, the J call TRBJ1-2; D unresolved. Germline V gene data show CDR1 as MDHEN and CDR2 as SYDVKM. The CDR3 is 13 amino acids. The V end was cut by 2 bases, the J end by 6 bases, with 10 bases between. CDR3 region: CASSLGGGHGYTF. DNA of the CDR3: TGTGCCAGCAGTTTAGGAGGAGGTCATGGCTACACCTTC.

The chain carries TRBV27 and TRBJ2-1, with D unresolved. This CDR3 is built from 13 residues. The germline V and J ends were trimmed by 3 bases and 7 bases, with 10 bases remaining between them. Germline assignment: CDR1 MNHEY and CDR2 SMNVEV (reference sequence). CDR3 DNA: TGTGCCAGCAGTTTGAGTCTGCAAAATGAGCAGTTCTTC. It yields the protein CASSLSLQNEQFF.

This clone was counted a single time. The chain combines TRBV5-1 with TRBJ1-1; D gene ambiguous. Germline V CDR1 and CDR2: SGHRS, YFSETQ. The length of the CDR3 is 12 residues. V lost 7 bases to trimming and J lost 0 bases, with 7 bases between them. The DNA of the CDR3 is TGCGCCAGCGGGCCCCTGAACACTGAAGCTTTCTTT. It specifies CASGPLNTEAFF.

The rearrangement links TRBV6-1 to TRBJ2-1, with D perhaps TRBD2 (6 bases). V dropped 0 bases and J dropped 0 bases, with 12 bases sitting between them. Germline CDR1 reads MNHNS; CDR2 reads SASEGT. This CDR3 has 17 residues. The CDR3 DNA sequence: TGTGCCAGCAGTGAAGCGGAGGGACGGAGCTCCTACAATGAGCAGTTCTTC. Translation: CASSEAEGRSSYNEQFF.

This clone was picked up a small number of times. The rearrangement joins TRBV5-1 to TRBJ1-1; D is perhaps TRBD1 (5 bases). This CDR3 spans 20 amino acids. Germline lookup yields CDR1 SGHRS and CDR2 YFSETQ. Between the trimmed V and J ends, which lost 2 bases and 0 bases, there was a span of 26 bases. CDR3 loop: CASSLRFRGTQVPMNTEAFF. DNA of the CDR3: TGCGCCAGCAGCTTAAGGTTCCGCGGGACGCAAGTTCCCATGAACACTGAAGCTTTCTTT.

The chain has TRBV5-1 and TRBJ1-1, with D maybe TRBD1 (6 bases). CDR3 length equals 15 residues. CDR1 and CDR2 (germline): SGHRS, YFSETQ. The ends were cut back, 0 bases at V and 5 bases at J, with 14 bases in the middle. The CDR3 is CASSLEVGGRTEAFF. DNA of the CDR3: TGCGCCAGCAGCTTGGAAGTGGGGGGGCGAACTGAAGCTTTCTTT.

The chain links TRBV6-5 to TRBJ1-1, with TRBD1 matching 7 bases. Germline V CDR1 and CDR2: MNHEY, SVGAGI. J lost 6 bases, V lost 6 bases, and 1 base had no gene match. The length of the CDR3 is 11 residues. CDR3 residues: CASRGTAEAFF. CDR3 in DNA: TGTGCCAGCAGAGGGACAGCTGAAGCTTTCTTT.

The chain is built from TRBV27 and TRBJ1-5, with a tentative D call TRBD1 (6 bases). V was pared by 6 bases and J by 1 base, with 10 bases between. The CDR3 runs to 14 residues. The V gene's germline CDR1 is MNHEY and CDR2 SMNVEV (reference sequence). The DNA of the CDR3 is TGTGCCAGCAGCCGTGGACAGAGCAATCAGCCCCAGCATTTT. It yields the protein CASSRGQSNQPQHF.

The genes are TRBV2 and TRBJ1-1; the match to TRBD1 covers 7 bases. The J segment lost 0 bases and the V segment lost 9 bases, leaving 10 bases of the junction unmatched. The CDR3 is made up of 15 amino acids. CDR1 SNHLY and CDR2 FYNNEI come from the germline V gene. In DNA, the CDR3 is TGTGCCAGGGACACGGGACAGTTCATGAACACTGAAGCTTTCTTT. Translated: CARDTGQFMNTEAFF.

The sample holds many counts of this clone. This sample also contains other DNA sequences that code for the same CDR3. Here the CDR3 reads CASSFGGARNTEAFF. The CDR3 DNA follows: TGTGCCAGCAGCTTTGGAGGGGCGCGGAACACTGAAGCTTTCTTT. This chain uses TRBV7-9 with TRBJ1-1; the D gene is possibly TRBD1 (5 bases). Germline CDR1 SEHNR, CDR2 FQNEAQ (reference sequence). V lost 3 bases and J 1 base, leaving 12 bases between the germline ends. There are 15 residues in the CDR3.

For the CDR3, the DNA is TGTGCCAGCAGCCAAGAATACAGAGACTATGGCTACACCTTC. Protein product: CASSQEYRDYGYTF. The rearrangement links TRBV4-2 to TRBJ1-2; no definite D call. Trimming removed 0 bases at V and 3 bases at J, with 8 bases between. This CDR3 contains 14 residues. Germline assignment: CDR1 LGHNA and CDR2 YNFKEQ.

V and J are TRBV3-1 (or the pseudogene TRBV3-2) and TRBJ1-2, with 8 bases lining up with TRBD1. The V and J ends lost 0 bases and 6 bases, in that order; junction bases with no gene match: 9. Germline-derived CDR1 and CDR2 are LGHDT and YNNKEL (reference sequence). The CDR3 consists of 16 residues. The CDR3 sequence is CASSQDWGRGRDGYTF. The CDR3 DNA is TGTGCCAGCAGCCAAGATTGGGGCAGGGGGCGCGATGGCTACACCTTC.

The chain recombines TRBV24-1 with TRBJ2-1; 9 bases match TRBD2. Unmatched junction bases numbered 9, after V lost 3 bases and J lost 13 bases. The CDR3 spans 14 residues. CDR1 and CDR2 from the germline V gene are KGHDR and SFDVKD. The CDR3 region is CATSDGITRGGQFF. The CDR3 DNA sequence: TGTGCCACCAGTGATGGAATCACGCGGGGGGGCCAGTTCTTC.

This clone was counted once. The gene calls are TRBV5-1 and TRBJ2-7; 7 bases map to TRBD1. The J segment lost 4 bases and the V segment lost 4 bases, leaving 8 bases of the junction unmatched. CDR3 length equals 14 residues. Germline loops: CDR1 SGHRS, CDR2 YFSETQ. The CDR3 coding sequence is TGCGCCAGCAGCCCCCGGACAGGAACTTACGAGCAGTACTTC. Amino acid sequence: CASSPRTGTYEQYF.

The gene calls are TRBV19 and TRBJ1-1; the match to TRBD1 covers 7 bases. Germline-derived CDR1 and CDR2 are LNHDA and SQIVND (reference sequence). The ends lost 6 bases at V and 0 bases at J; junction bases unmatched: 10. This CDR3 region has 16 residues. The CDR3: CASSRAGGNMNTEAFF. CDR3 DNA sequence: TGTGCCAGTAGCCGCGCAGGGGGAAATATGAACACTGAAGCTTTCTTT.

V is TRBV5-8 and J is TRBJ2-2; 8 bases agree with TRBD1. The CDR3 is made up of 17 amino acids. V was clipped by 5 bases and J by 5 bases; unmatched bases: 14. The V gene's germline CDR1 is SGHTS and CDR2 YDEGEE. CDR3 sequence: CASRMLPGTGSTGELFF. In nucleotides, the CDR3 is TGTGCCAGCAGAATGCTTCCCGGGACAGGTAGTACCGGGGAGCTGTTTTTT.

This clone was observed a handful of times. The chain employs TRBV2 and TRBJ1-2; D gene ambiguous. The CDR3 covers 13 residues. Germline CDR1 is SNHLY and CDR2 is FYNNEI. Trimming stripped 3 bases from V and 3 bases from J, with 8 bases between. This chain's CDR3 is CASSEAGYYGYTF. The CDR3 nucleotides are TGTGCCAGCAGTGAGGCAGGCTACTATGGCTACACCTTC.